What follows are 30 T cell receptor beta chains derived from one specimen sequenced in a study of molecular identifiers for immune sequencing clone quantification. From the PCR reads, TCRdb called clonotypes with MiXCR, one entry per CDR3 protein. The repertoire holds 85,000 to 100,000 distinct CDR3 sequences, with approximately 25% as singletons. What was sequenced was naive CD8+ T cells from blood, with Jurkat cell RNA spiked in. The subset: FACS-sorted CD8+CD4-CCR7+CD45RA+ naive T cells. Receptor source: a human donor in good health. Some libraries in this study had Jurkat cell RNA spiked in.

This CDR3 is CASSFGTDYGYTF. The CDR3 DNA follows: TGTGCCAGCAGTTTCGGGACGGACTATGGCTACACCTTC. The V and J genes are TRBV27 and TRBJ1-2, with D possibly TRBD1 on 5 matching bases. The germline V gene has CDR1 MNHEY and CDR2 SMNVEV (reference sequence). CDR3 length: 13 residues. V lost 3 bases and J 3 bases, leaving 8 bases between the germline ends.

This clonotype was found a few times. The V call is TRBV7-6, the J call TRBJ2-7, with TRBD1 identical over 8 bases. Germline lookup yields CDR1 SGHVS and CDR2 FNYEAQ. This CDR3 spans 15 amino acids. The V gene end was trimmed by 5 bases and the J gene end by 4 bases; junction bases not matched to a gene: 10. CDR3 in DNA: TGTGCCAGCAGCGGTAGCGGACAGGGCGCTTACGAGCAGTACTTC. Protein sequence: CASSGSGQGAYEQYF. The full variable domain, with the rest looked up from reference TRBV7-6 and TRBJ2-7, is GAGVSQSPRYKVTKRGQDVALRCDPISGHVSLYWYRQALGQGPEFLTYFNYEAQQDKSGLPNDRFSAERPEGSISTLTIQRTEQRDSAMYRCASSGSGQGAYEQYFGPGTRLTVT.

On this clonotype itself: A read error may account for a junction end that differs from germline. This chain uses TRBV28 with TRBJ2-3; 8 bases are a match to TRBD2. Germline V gene lookup returns CDR1 MDHEN and CDR2 SYDVKM. The CDR3 loop spans 16 amino acids. The CDR3 DNA is TGTGCCAGCAGTTCTATGACTCTAGCGGGCACAGGTACGCAGTATTTT. Translation: CASSSMTLAGTGTQYF.

Concerning this clonotype itself: One end of the junction varies from germline; a read error may be responsible. This chain uses TRBV6-2 or TRBV6-3 with TRBJ2-5; D tentatively reads TRBD1 or TRBD2 (7 bases each). The CDR3 contains 17 residues. Germline CDR1 reads MNHEY; CDR2 reads SVGEGT. The CDR3 spells CASRGGDRDLYQGTQYF. DNA of the CDR3: TGTGCCAGCAGGGGGGGGGACAGAGACCTCTACCAAGGGACCCAGTACTTC.

This clonotype has ten or more counts. The chain employs TRBV5-4 and TRBJ2-7; weak D call: TRBD2 (5 bases). Germline V CDR1 and CDR2: SGHNT, YYREEE (reference sequence). V was cut by 3 bases and J by 2 bases, with 12 bases left in between. The CDR3 runs 14 residues. The CDR3 bases are TGTGCCAGCAGCTCTGGGGTGGGAGCCTACGAGCAGTACTTC. Protein product: CASSSGVGAYEQYF.

This clonotype came up once. Just one base apart from a much larger clone, this may be a read error. The V and J genes are TRBV5-1 and TRBJ2-3, with D unresolved. The CDR3 is 13 residues long. With 10 bases removed from V and 0 bases from J, the gap between germline ends came to 12 bases. Germline CDR1 is SGHRS and CDR2 is YFSETQ. This CDR3 is CAAPRTSTDTQYF. CDR3 coding DNA: TGCGCCGCACCACGAACTAGCACAGATACGCAGTATTTT.

Concerning this clonotype itself: The CDR3 does not close with the conserved phenylalanine or tryptophan, likely indicating a read error. The rearrangement uses TRBV28 and TRBJ2-3; TRBD2 is a possible D gene (6 bases). The CDR3 has 16 amino acids. The V gene's germline CDR1 is MDHEN and CDR2 SYDVKM. The germline V and J ends were trimmed by 8 bases and 2 bases, with 20 bases remaining between them. CDR3 nucleotide sequence: TGTGCCAGCCACAGCGAGGCTCGGGAGCCCACAGATACGCAGTATGTT. Translation gives CASHSEAREPTDTQYV.

The table lists this clonotype with many counts. The CDR3 region has the DNA TGTGCCAGCAGTTTATCGACTAGCGGGAGCAACGAGCAGTACTTC. Translating gives CASSLSTSGSNEQYF. The rearrangement joins TRBV27 to TRBJ2-7; 12 nucleotides agree with TRBD2. The CDR3 totals 15 residues. V shed 0 bases and J 5 bases; nucleotides not matched to a gene: 2. Germline V lookup: CDR1 MNHEY, CDR2 SMNVEV (reference sequence).

This clonotype was recorded many times. The genes are TRBV15 and TRBJ1-1, with TRBD1 identical over 8 bases. V lost 9 bases and J lost 4; bases outside the gene matches: 10. The CDR3 runs to 14 residues. Germline CDR1 and CDR2: LNHNV and YYDKDF (reference sequence). CDR3 region: CATAQGGRSTEAFF. The CDR3 DNA is TGTGCCACTGCACAGGGGGGCAGATCCACTGAAGCTTTCTTT.

This clonotype appeared a few times. A much more abundant neighbour one base away suggests this may be a read error. The chain carries TRBV7-9 and TRBJ2-4, with D hard to call. This CDR3 has 15 amino acids. V was cut by 2 bases and J by 9 bases, with 17 bases left in between. Germline CDR1 reads SEHNR; CDR2 reads FQNEAQ (reference sequence). CDR3 sequence (DNA): TGTGCCAGCAGCTTAAAGATAGGAACTCAAAGCATTCAGTACTTC. Translation gives CASSLKIGTQSIQYF.

This clonotype occurred a few times. The V gene is TRBV6-2 or TRBV6-3, the J gene TRBJ2-5; the D is unclear. Germline CDR1 is MNHEY and CDR2 is SVGEGT. This CDR3 has 13 residues. V lost 7 bases to trimming and J lost 1 base, with 10 bases between them. The CDR3 DNA is TGTGCCAGCACCGACAAGAGCCAAGAGACCCAGTACTTC. Residues: CASTDKSQETQYF.

A few counts support this clonotype. A much larger clonotype is one base distant, so this may be a read error. This sequence joins TRBV2 and TRBJ2-5; 9 bases fit TRBD2. Germline V CDR1 and CDR2: SNHLY, FYNNEI. CDR3 length: 14 amino acids. The chain's CDR3 is CASSVLAGREPQYF. The CDR3 DNA is TGTGCCAGCAGTGTTCTAGCGGGGAGAGAGCCCCAGTACTTC.

V usage is TRBV9 and J usage is TRBJ1-3, with D perhaps TRBD1 (5 bases). Germline CDR1 reads SGDLS; CDR2 reads YYNGEE. Trimming took off 2 bases at V and 0 bases at J, with 9 bases between the two ends. The CDR3 length is 15 residues. CDR3 sequence reads: CASSVGGNSGNTIYF. CDR3 nucleotides: TGTGCCAGCAGCGTCGGGGGGAACTCTGGAAACACCATATATTTT.

In its sample, this clonotype was seen a few times. The gene calls are TRBV30 and TRBJ2-2; 10 positions match TRBD1. This CDR3 comprises 17 residues. The germline CDR1 and CDR2 sequences are GTSNPN and SVGIG (reference sequence). Trimming cost V 1 base and J 7 bases; bases outside gene matches: 12. The CDR3 reads CAWSALSTGGVNGELFF. The CDR3 DNA is TGTGCCTGGAGTGCCCTCTCGACAGGGGGCGTGAACGGGGAGCTGTTTTTT.

This clonotype was found many times. The chain carries TRBV29-1 and TRBJ1-1, with D uncertain. Trimming shortened V by 5 bases and J by 4 bases, and 5 bases separated the two germline ends. This CDR3 region has 10 residues. Germline loops: CDR1 SQVTM, CDR2 ANQGSEA. The CDR3 region has the DNA TGCAGCGTTATTGTCACTGAAGCTTTCTTT. Residues: CSVIVTEAFF.

This clonotype occurred many times. The V gene is TRBV4-3, the J gene TRBJ1-5; D gene uncertain. This CDR3 has 14 amino acids. Trimming pared 0 bases from V and 7 bases from J, leaving 10 bases between. Germline V gene sequence: CDR1 LGHNA, CDR2 YSLEER. The CDR3 sequence is CASSQDSVGQPQHF. The CDR3 nucleotides read TGCGCCAGCAGCCAAGACTCTGTGGGGCAGCCCCAGCATTTT.

About this clonotype: This may arise from a read error, as a much more abundant clone is one base away. This CDR3 fails to terminate in the conserved phenylalanine or tryptophan, so it likely reflects a read error. The chain links TRBV5-8 to TRBJ1-5; 12 bases align to TRBD1. This CDR3 spans 17 amino acids. Trimming cost V 4 bases and J 5 bases; bases outside gene matches: 10. The germline gives CDR1 SGHTS, CDR2 YDEGEE. CDR3 DNA sequence: TGTGCCAGCAGCCGAGCCCCGGGACAGGGGGCTGATCAGCCCCAGCATTCT. Translated: CASSRAPGQGADQPQHS.

In the case of this clonotype: With a much larger clone just one base away, this may be a read error. This rearrangement joins TRBV16 to TRBJ2-2; maybe TRBD2 (5 bases). The germline V gene has CDR1 KGHSY and CDR2 FQNENV. The CDR3 has 12 amino acids. This chain's CDR3 is CAGKENTGELVF. CDR3 DNA: TGTGCCGGAAAAGAAAACACCGGGGAGCTGGTTTTT.

Many counts were recorded for this clonotype. V usage is TRBV28 and J usage is TRBJ1-5, with 7 bases fitting TRBD1. Germline V CDR1 and CDR2: MDHEN, SYDVKM. Unmatched junction bases numbered 10, after V lost 6 bases and J lost 5 bases. The CDR3 runs 15 residues. The CDR3 here is CASRGYRGTDQPQHF. In nucleotides, the CDR3 is TGTGCCAGCAGGGGTTACAGGGGTACCGATCAGCCCCAGCATTTT.

This clonotype was counted at least ten times. CDR3 coding DNA: TGCAGCGTTGTTACCATCGGGAGGGCAGATACGCAGTATTTT. Its translation: CSVVTIGRADTQYF. This sequence joins TRBV29-1 and TRBJ2-3; 8 bases match TRBD2. Germline CDR1 SQVTM, CDR2 ANQGSEA. This CDR3 comprises 14 residues. The J segment lost 4 bases and the V segment lost 4 bases, leaving 7 bases of the junction unmatched.

In its sample, this clonotype was seen a few times. The V call is TRBV12-3 or TRBV12-4, the J call TRBJ1-5; 8 bases align to TRBD1. V lost 7 bases and J lost 3; bases outside the gene matches: 5. The CDR3 totals 14 residues. The CDR3 region has the DNA TGTGCCAGCATCCAGGGGGCTCTCAATCAGCCCCAGCATTTT. Translating it yields CASIQGALNQPQHF.

This clonotype was found a few times. DNA for the CDR3: TGTGCCAGCAGCCAAGACCCAGGAAGAAATGGCTACACCTTC. Translation: CASSQDPGRNGYTF. The chain has TRBV3-1 and TRBJ1-2; D unclear. CDR1 and CDR2 from the germline V gene are LGHDT and YNNKEL (reference sequence). The V end was cut by 0 bases, the J end by 6 bases, with 11 bases between. The CDR3 extends over 14 amino acids.

As for this clonotype: Given a much more abundant clone one base away, this may be a read error. The chain combines TRBV29-1 with TRBJ1-1; D may be TRBD1 (6 bases). The germline V and J ends were trimmed by 7 bases and 9 bases, with 18 bases remaining between them. The germline V gene has CDR1 SQVTM and CDR2 ANQGSEA. This CDR3 has 12 residues. CDR3 loop: CSAGRGEAKAFF. CDR3 in DNA: TGCAGCGCAGGAAGGGGGGAGGCTAAAGCTTTCTTT. Full variable domain (rest looked up from reference TRBV29-1 and TRBJ1-1): SAVISQKPSRDICQRGTSLTIQCQVDSQVTMMFWYRQQPGQSLTLIATANQGSEATYESGFVIDKFPISRPNLTFSTLTVSNMSPEDSSIYLCSAGRGEAKAFFGQGTRLTVV.

To note about this clonotype: A read error may explain this, as a much larger clone is one base away. The CDR3 ends on some other residue instead of the conserved phenylalanine or tryptophan, so this is likely a read error. The V and J genes are TRBV9 and TRBJ1-1; D possibly corresponds to TRBD1 (5 bases). Germline V lookup: CDR1 SGDLS, CDR2 YYNGEE. This CDR3 is built from 13 residues. Trimming removed 0 bases at V and 5 bases at J, with 8 bases between. CDR3 in amino acids: CASSVAWGTEAFY. The CDR3 DNA is TGTGCCAGCAGCGTAGCTTGGGGGACTGAAGCTTTCTAT.

This clonotype was seen only once. The junction departs from germline at one end; a sequencing error may be responsible. The rearrangement joins TRBV3-1 to TRBJ2-3; TRBD2 agrees at 10 bases. Germline V CDR1 and CDR2: LGHDT, YNNKEL (reference sequence). The CDR3 is 20 amino acids. Here the CDR3 DNA reads TGTGCCCGCAGTCCTAATCCGGGGCTAGCGGGAGCTGTCGGCCCAGCTACGCAGTATTTT. This sequence encodes CARSPNPGLAGAVGPATQYF.

CDR3 region: CSVEQGMGLVRNEQFF. Written as DNA, the CDR3 is TGCAGCGTTGAACAAGGTATGGGGCTAGTGAGAAATGAGCAGTTCTTC. The rearrangement joins TRBV29-1 to TRBJ2-1, with D possibly TRBD1 on 5 matching bases. Germline CDR1 is SQVTM and CDR2 is ANQGSEA. V lost 2 bases and J 7 bases, leaving 21 bases between the germline ends. This CDR3 is 16 amino acids long.

The sample holds a few counts of this clonotype. The chain couples TRBV6-1 to TRBJ2-7; no firm D call. The germline CDR1 and CDR2 sequences are MNHNS and SASEGT. Trimming removed 2 bases from V and 6 bases from J, with 5 bases in between. This CDR3 has 11 amino acids. The DNA for the CDR3 is TGTGCCAGCAGTGAACTCGGCGAGCAGTACTTC. Its translation is CASSELGEQYF.

About this clonotype itself: Given a much more abundant clone one base away, this may be a read error. This rearrangement joins TRBV20-1 to TRBJ1-1; the D gene is possibly TRBD1 (6 bases). The germline gives CDR1 DFQATT, CDR2 SNEGSKA (reference sequence). The CDR3 spans 13 residues. CDR3 in amino acids: CSARELRGTEALF. DNA of the CDR3: TGCAGTGCTAGAGAGCTCAGGGGCACTGAAGCTCTCTTT.

Details on this clonotype: With a much larger clone just one base away, this may be a read error. This chain connects TRBV6-5 to TRBJ2-7, with TRBD2 matching over 12 bases. The germline gives CDR1 MNHEY, CDR2 SVGAGI. The CDR3 runs to 14 residues. This chain's CDR3 is CAGSGLAGIGEQYF. The CDR3 DNA is TGTGCCGGCAGCGGACTAGCGGGGATCGGCGAGCAGTACTTC.

Regarding this clonotype: Since a much larger clone is just one base distant, this may be a read error. The chain carries TRBV3-1 and TRBJ1-1; D remains ambiguous. CDR3 length: 19 amino acids. Between the trimmed V and J ends, which lost 0 bases and 8 bases, there was a span of 28 bases. CDR1 and CDR2 from the germline V gene are LGHDT and YNNKEL (reference sequence). CDR3 protein: CASSQDKLRTDARVGEAFF. DNA for the CDR3: TGTGCCAGCAGCCAAGATAAATTACGGACGGATGCGCGTGTAGGGGAAGCTTTCTTT.